Included here is one TCR beta chain sequence, with context. Its antigen is as yet unknown. This sample was taken from a study of shared clonotypes between healthy human individuals. Study-wide results and caveats: Deeper or shallower sequencing was expected to change how clonotypes are shared among donors. All-four-donor shared clonotypes had higher generation probabilities than non-shared clonotypes did. Specimens sampled were limited to blood, with tissue repertoires likely differing.

Using immunoSEQ multiplex PCR, the repertoire was profiled, and TCRdb retains in-frame clones only, with some absent. The sample holds 700,000 to 950,000 clones, 90% to 98% seen once. With 0 bases removed from V and 0 bases from J, the gap between germline ends came to 10 bases. The CDR3 runs 16 residues. Germline CDR1 and CDR2: SGDLS and YYNGEE. Naive-designated CD8 cells lacked CD45RO, were positively enriched for CCR7, and omitted terminally differentiated effector memory CD45RA+ cells. The sequence derives from a young man in good health. The sequenced sample consisted of naive CD8+ T cells sorted from blood. This chain connects TRBV9 to TRBJ1-3; D is undetermined. CDR3 protein: CASSVDGAGSGNTIYF. In DNA form, the CDR3 reads TGTGCCAGCAGCGTAGACGGCGCCGGCTCTGGAAACACCATATATTTT.